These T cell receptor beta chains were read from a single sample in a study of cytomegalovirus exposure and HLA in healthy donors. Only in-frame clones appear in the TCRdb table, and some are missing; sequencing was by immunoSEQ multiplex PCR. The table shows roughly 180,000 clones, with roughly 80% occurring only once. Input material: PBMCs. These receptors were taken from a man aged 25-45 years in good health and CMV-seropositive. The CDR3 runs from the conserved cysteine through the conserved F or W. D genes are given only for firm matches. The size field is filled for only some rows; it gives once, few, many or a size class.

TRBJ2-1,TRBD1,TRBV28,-,TGTGCCAGCAGCTCTCCGGGACAGGGTGTTAATGAGCAGTTCTTC,CASSSPGQGVNEQFF
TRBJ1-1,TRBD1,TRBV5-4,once,TGTGCCAGCAGCACCCGACAGGGGAACACTGAAGCTTTCTTT,CASSTRQGNTEAFF
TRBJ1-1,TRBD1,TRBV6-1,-,TGTGCCAGCAGCGAAACCAACAGGGGGTGGAACACTGAAGCTTTCTTT,CASSETNRGWNTEAFF
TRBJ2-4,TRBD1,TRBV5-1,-,TGCGCCAGCAGCAATACGGGGACAGGGAGGGCCAAAAACATTCAGTACTTC,CASSNTGTGRAKNIQYF
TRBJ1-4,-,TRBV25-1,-,TGTGCCAGCAGTACAACAGGGTTGACTAATGAAAAACTGTTTTTT,CASSTTGLTNEKLFF
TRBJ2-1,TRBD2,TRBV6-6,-,TGTGCCAGCAGCCAGCGGGGGTCGTACAATGAGCAGTTCTTC,CASSQRGSYNEQFF
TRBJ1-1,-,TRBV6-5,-,TGTGCCAGCAGTTACGGAGGGGAAGGCACTGAAGCTTTCTTT,CASSYGGEGTEAFF
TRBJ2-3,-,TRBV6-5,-,TGTGCCAGCAGTAATAGAGATACGCAGTATTTT,CASSNRDTQYF
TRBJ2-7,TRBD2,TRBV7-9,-,TGTTCCAGCAGCCCCGAAAGTGTACTAGCGGGAGTGGTCTACGAGCAGTACTTC,CSSSPESVLAGVVYEQYF
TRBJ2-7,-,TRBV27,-,TGTGCCAGCAGTTTACGGGGGAATGGTCACGGGACCCCTGTTTCCTACGAGCAGTACTTC,CASSLRGNGHGTPVSYEQYF
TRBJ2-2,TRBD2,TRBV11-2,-,TGTGCCAGCAGCTCAACTAGCGCCGGGGAGCTGTTTTTT,CASSSTSAGELFF
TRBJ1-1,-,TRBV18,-,TGTGCCAGCTCACCACCGCCCAGAAGCACTGAAGCTTTCTTT,CASSPPPRSTEAFF
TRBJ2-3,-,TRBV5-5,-,TGTGCCAGCAGCCCCCGGGACACGTTCACAGATACGCAGTATTTT,CASSPRDTFTDTQYF
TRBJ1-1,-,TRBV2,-,TGTGCCAGCAGTGATTGGAACAGGGTCACTGAAGCTTTCTTT,CASSDWNRVTEAFF
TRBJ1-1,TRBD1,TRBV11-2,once,TGTGCCAGCAGCTCTATTTTTACCGGGACAGGGGGCACTGAAGCTTTCTTT,CASSSIFTGTGGTEAFF
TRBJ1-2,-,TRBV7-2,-,TGTGCCAGCAGCCCGGACAGTCTAGGGGGCTACACCTTC,CASSPDSLGGYTF
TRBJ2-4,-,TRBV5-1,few,TGCGCCAGCAGCCCCGGTGTTAGCGCAGGCATTCAGTACTTC,CASSPGVSAGIQYF
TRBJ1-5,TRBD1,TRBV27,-,TGTGCCAGCAGCGCAGCCGGGACAGGGTTCACTCAGCCCCAGCATTTT,CASSAAGTGFTQPQHF
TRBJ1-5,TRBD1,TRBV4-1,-,TGCGCCAGCAGCCAAGGCGGGGACAGGGGGCAGCCCCAGCATTTT,CASSQGGDRGQPQHF
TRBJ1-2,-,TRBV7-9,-,TGTGCCAGCAGCTTGAGCCCCTTGGTTGAGGTAGCTAACTATGGCTACACCTTC,CASSLSPLVEVANYGYTF
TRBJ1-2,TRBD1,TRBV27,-,TGTGCCAGCAGTCCCCGCCAGGGGGACTACTATGGCTACACCTTC,CASSPRQGDYYGYTF
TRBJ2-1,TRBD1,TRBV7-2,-,TGTGCCAGCAGAGACACAGGGGATGAGCAGTTCTTC,CASRDTGDEQFF
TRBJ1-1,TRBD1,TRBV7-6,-,TGTGCCAGCAGGCCGACAGGGGTGAACACTGAAGCTTTCTTT,CASRPTGVNTEAFF
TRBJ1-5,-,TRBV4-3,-,TGCGCCAGCAGCCAAGAAGTGTTCAGGGTCAATCAGCCCCAGCATTTT,CASSQEVFRVNQPQHF
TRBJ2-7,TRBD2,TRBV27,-,TGTGCCAGCAGGACTAATCAGCGGGAGGGGTCGAGTTCCTATACCTACGAGCAGTACTTC,CASRTNQREGSSSYTYEQYF
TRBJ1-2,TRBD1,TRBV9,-,TGTGCCAGCAGCGCTACTACGAAGGGACAGGGCGCCTATGGCTACACCTTC,CASSATTKGQGAYGYTF
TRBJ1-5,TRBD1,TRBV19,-,TGTGCCAGTAGTAGTACAGGGGGACAGCCCCAGCATTTT,CASSSTGGQPQHF
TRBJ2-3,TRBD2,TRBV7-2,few,TGTGCCAGCAGCTTAAGTAGCGGGGTGGGGAGGGTTACGCAGTATTTT,CASSLSSGVGRVTQYF
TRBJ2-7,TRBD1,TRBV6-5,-,TGTGCCAGCAGTTACCCCGGGACAGGGGACGAGCAGTACTTC,CASSYPGTGDEQYF
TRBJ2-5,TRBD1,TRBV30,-,TGTGCCTGGAGTGATGGGGGACAGGGGCGGCAAGAGACCCAGTACTTC,CAWSDGGQGRQETQYF
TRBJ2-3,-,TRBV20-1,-,TGCAGTGCTCTATCCACAGATACGCAGTATTTT,CSALSTDTQYF
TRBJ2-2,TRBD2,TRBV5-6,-,TGTGCCAGCAGCTTTGGGGCGGGGGGAAACACCGGGGAGCTGTTTTTT,CASSFGAGGNTGELFF
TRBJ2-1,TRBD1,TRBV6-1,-,TGTGCCAGCAGCCGACAGGGGGCATCCTACAATGAGCAGTTCTTC,CASSRQGASYNEQFF
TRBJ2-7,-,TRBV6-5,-,TGTGCCAGCAGTTACTCGATTAGGACAGAGTTCTACGAGCAGTACTTC,CASSYSIRTEFYEQYF
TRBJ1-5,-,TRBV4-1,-,TGCGCCAGCAGCCAAGTACGAGGACAGATACTCAATCAGCCCCAGCATTTT,CASSQVRGQILNQPQHF
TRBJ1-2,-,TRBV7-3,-,TGTGCCAGCAGCTTAATGGCAGGGAATGGCTACACCTTC,CASSLMAGNGYTF
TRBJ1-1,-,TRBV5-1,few,TGCGCCAGCAGCCGGGACACGAACACTGAAGCTTTCTTT,CASSRDTNTEAFF
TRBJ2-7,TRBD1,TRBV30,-,TGTGCCTGGAGATTCGGGACAGACCTTAGAACCTACGAGCAGTACTTC,CAWRFGTDLRTYEQYF
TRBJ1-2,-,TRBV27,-,TGTGCCAGCAGTTTCTTTCCGGAGGGACGGAGCTATGGCTACACCTTC,CASSFFPEGRSYGYTF
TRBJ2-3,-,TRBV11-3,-,TGTGCCAGCAGCTCCCCAGGTGTAGTCTCTAGCACAGATACGCAGTATTTT,CASSSPGVVSSTDTQYF
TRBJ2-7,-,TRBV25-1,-,TGTGCCAGCCGTCACGGGGACAAGCAGTACTTC,CASRHGDKQYF
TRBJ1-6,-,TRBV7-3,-,TGTGCCAGCAGCTTAACGTTAAATTCACCCCTCCACTTT,CASSLTLNSPLHF
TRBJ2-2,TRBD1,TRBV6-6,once,TGTGCCAGCAGTTACCGACAGGGGGCAAGCACCGGGGAGCTGTTTTTT,CASSYRQGASTGELFF
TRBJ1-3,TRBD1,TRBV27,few,TGTGCCAGCAGCCCTAGGACAGGCCGAAACACCATATATTTT,CASSPRTGRNTIYF
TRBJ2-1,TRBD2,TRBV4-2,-,TGTGCCAGCAGCCAAGATCTATCGCTAGCGGGATTCTACAATGAGCAGTTCTTC,CASSQDLSLAGFYNEQFF
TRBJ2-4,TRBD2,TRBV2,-,TGTGCCAGCAGGCCCGCGGGGGACAAAAACATTCAGTACTTC,CASRPAGDKNIQYF
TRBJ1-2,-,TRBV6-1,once,TGTGCCAGCAGTCCAGGGGTTAACTATGGCTACACCTTC,CASSPGVNYGYTF
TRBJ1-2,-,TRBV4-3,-,TGCGCCAGCAGCCAATCGAGGCAGGGCGACGGCTACACCTTC,CASSQSRQGDGYTF